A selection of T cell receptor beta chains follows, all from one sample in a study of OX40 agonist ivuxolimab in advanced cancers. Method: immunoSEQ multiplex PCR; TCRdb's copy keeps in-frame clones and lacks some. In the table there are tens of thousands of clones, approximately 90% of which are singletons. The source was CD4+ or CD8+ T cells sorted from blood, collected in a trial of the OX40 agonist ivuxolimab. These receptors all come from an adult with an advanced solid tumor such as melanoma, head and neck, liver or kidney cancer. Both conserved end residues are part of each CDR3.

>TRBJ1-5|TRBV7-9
CASSLAGTISNQPQHF
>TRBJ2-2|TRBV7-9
CASKSGEGMTGELFF
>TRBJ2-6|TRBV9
CASRTADSGANVLTF
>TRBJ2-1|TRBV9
CASSPRTSGYNEQFF
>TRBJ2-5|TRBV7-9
CASSLTTSGTETQYF
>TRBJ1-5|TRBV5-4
CASSFRSGNQPQHF
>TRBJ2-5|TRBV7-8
CASSLDGLAGKETQYF
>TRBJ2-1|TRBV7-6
CASSSSGLGANEQFF
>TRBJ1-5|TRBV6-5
CASSDVGSNQPQHF
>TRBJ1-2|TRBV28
CASSTSYGYTF
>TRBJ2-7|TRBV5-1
CASSPIAGGSYEQYF
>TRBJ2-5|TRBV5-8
CASSLEGRVQETQYF
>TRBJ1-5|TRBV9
CASSVSSKAGVSSQHF
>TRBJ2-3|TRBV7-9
CASSLAGRGTTDTQYF
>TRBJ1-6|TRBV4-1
CASSSPGRSNSPLHF
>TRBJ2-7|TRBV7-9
CASSRPGATYEQYF
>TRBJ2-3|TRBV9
CASSEPSSGAYTDTQYF
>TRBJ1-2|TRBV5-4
CASRPRKSDYGYTF
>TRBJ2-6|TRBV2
CASSELARDSTF
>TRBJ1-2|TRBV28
CASRPSVPYGYTF
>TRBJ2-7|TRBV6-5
CASSRAPGLAYEQYF
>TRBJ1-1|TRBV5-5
CASSLLGGTSFTEAFF
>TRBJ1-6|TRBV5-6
CASSLASVPGGYNSPLHF
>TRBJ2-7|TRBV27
CASSPYMESVTYEQYF
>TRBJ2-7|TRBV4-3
CASSQGVGTEYEQYF
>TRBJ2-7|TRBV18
CASSPPSGRGYEQYF
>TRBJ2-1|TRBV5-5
CASSQGLAGVDLSYNEQFF
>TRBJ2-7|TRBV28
CASSLWGTGGSYEQYF
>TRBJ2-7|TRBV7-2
CASSFRTGGAYEQYF
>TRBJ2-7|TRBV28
CASLGAGHNYEQYF